What follows are 16 T cell receptor beta chains derived from one specimen sequenced in a study of graft-versus-host responses after intestinal transplantation. Profiling relied on immunoSEQ multiplex PCR, and the TCRdb table lists in-frame clones only, not all of them. Of approximately 110,000 clones detected, roughly 93% appear once; the ten largest clones hold 0.95% to 1.5%. What these receptors recognize is not known. The specimen comprised unstimulated CD8+ T cells sorted from spleen or lymph node cells, sampled before transplant. These receptors were taken from a human donor who was the organ donor for an intestinal transplant.

V and J are TRBV2 and TRBJ2-7; D gene unclear. Trimming left V 7 bases short and J 0 bases short, with 7 bases between. This CDR3 is built from 12 residues. Germline CDR1 and CDR2: SNHLY and FYNNEI. The CDR3: CASTASSYEQYF. In nucleotides, the CDR3 is TGTGCCAGCACAGCGAGCTCCTACGAGCAGTACTTC.

The CDR3 DNA reads as TGTGCCAGTAGTAGCGGGACAGGGCCCTACGAGCAGTACTTC. Its translation: CASSSGTGPYEQYF. V and J are TRBV19 and TRBJ2-7; 9 bases map to TRBD1. Germline-derived CDR1 and CDR2 are LNHDA and SQIVND (reference sequence). V shed 4 bases and J 2 bases; nucleotides not matched to a gene: 3. The CDR3 is 14 residues long.

The rearrangement links TRBV4-1 to TRBJ1-1, with D possibly TRBD1 on 5 matching bases. Trimming stripped 1 base from V and 0 bases from J, with 15 bases between. The CDR3 loop spans 17 amino acids. Germline-derived CDR1 and CDR2 are MGHRA and YSYEKL. The CDR3: CASSQGVGGGMNTEAFF. The CDR3 nucleotides are TGCGCCAGCAGCCAAGGGGTAGGTGGGGGGATGAACACTGAAGCTTTCTTT.

This rearrangement joins TRBV19 to TRBJ2-1, with D possibly being TRBD1 (6 bases). The CDR3 runs to 15 residues. Germline V gives CDR1 LNHDA, CDR2 SQIVND (reference sequence). Deletions cut 0 bases from V and 7 bases from J, with 13 bases between. The CDR3 DNA reads as TGTGCCAGTAGTATAGATTATACAGGGCAAAATGAGCAGTTCTTC. Its protein is CASSIDYTGQNEQFF.

This chain uses TRBV2 with TRBJ2-3, with 10 bases matching TRBD2. J gave up 4 bases and V 3 bases, and 7 bases lay outside the gene matches. The germline CDR1 and CDR2 sequences are SNHLY and FYNNEI. This CDR3 is built from 16 residues. CDR3: CASSDPSGRRADTQYF. DNA for the CDR3: TGTGCCAGCAGTGATCCTAGCGGGAGAAGGGCAGATACGCAGTATTTT.

The chain links TRBV4-1 to TRBJ2-3; D gene unclear. In germline, CDR1 is MGHRA, CDR2 YSYEKL. Trimming left V 3 bases short and J 6 bases short, with 16 bases between. CDR3 length: 15 amino acids. The CDR3 DNA reads TGCGCCAGCAGCCAGCCAACGTCGGGTCCGGATACGCAGTATTTT. Its translation: CASSQPTSGPDTQYF.

The chain is built from TRBV30 and TRBJ2-5, with D possibly being TRBD2 (5 bases). The CDR3 consists of 13 residues. With 5 bases removed from V and 3 bases from J, the gap between germline ends came to 13 bases. CDR1 and CDR2 from the germline V gene are GTSNPN and SVGIG (reference sequence). The CDR3 region is CAWVGAEKETQYF. DNA of the CDR3: TGTGCCTGGGTTGGAGCGGAAAAAGAGACCCAGTACTTC.

The chain recombines TRBV19 with TRBJ1-1; D unclear. Germline V gene lookup returns CDR1 LNHDA and CDR2 SQIVND (reference sequence). The CDR3 totals 15 residues. With 6 bases removed from V and 1 base from J, the gap between germline ends came to 15 bases. The CDR3 region is CASSPRKQANTEAFF. The CDR3 coding sequence is TGTGCCAGTAGCCCTCGAAAACAAGCGAACACTGAAGCTTTCTTT. The complete variable domain, with remaining parts taken from reference TRBV19 and TRBJ1-1, reads DGGITQSPKYLFRKEGQNVTLSCEQNLNHDAMYWYRQDPGQGLRLIYYSQIVNDFQKGDIAEGYSVSREKKESFPLTVTSAQKNPTAFYLCASSPRKQANTEAFFGQGTRLTVV.

The chain recombines TRBV7-9 with TRBJ2-1; D may be TRBD2 (6 bases). V lost 2 bases and J lost 9, with 11 bases in between. This CDR3 spans 13 amino acids. CDR1 and CDR2 (germline): SEHNR, FQNEAQ (reference sequence). In nucleotides, the CDR3 is TGTGCCAGCAGCTTAAGGGACTCCCTTGAGCAGTTCTTC. This sequence encodes CASSLRDSLEQFF.

V gene TRBV27 combines with J gene TRBJ2-7; D uncertain. The V gene's germline CDR1 is MNHEY and CDR2 SMNVEV (reference sequence). The CDR3 is made up of 14 amino acids. Trimming removed 2 bases at V and 2 bases at J, with 10 bases between. Here the CDR3 reads CASSLIGSTYEQYF. CDR3 coding DNA: TGTGCCAGCAGTTTAATAGGATCAACCTACGAGCAGTACTTC.

In this sample, this clone turned up once. The rearrangement uses TRBV6-5 and TRBJ2-1; TRBD1 is a possible D gene (6 bases). Germline V gene lookup returns CDR1 MNHEY and CDR2 SVGAGI. This CDR3 region has 14 residues. V was clipped by 5 bases and J by 8 bases, with 16 bases between them. The CDR3 DNA follows: TGTGCCAGCAGTCCCTTGGGGGCAGAGGATGAGCAGTTCTTC. Amino acids: CASSPLGAEDEQFF.

The chain uses TRBV29-1 and TRBJ2-6; D may be TRBD2 (5 bases). V was trimmed by 5 bases and J by 5 bases, leaving 25 bases between them. This CDR3 is built from 18 residues. Germline CDR1 reads SQVTM; CDR2 reads ANQGSEA. CDR3 bases: TGCAGCGTTATGGTACGACTAAGCATACAAAGTCGGGCCAACGTCCTGACTTTC. It codes for CSVMVRLSIQSRANVLTF.

The genes are TRBV6-1 and TRBJ2-6; possibly TRBD1 for D (6 bases). Trimming took off 8 bases at V and 12 bases at J, with 23 bases between the two ends. CDR1 is MNHNS and CDR2 is SASEGT in the germline V gene. The CDR3 runs 15 residues. The DNA of the CDR3 is TGTGCCAGCCTAGGGGGAATAACAGGGTTGGGCGTCCTGACTTTC. It specifies CASLGGITGLGVLTF.

The V and J genes are TRBV4-3 and TRBJ2-7; D is unclear. Trimming stripped 8 bases from V and 3 bases from J, with 11 bases between. The CDR3 is 12 amino acids. Looked up from germline, CDR1 is LGHNA and CDR2 is YSLEER. CDR3 nucleotide sequence: TGCGCCAGCGGCACCCCAGGCTACGAGCAGTACTTC. Residues: CASGTPGYEQYF.

The rearrangement uses TRBV9 and TRBJ1-2; TRBD1 matches at 8 bases. CDR1 is SGDLS, CDR2 YYNGEE, per germline. V trimming: 4 bases; J trimming: 6 bases; junction bases outside the gene matches: 5. The CDR3 is made up of 13 amino acids. CDR3 DNA: TGTGCCAGCAGCCTAGAGACAGGGGATGGCTACACCTTC. Translating gives CASSLETGDGYTF.

The rearrangement joins TRBV19 to TRBJ1-2; D perhaps matches TRBD1 (5 bases). This CDR3 is built from 14 residues. Trimming pared 2 bases from V and 5 bases from J, leaving 12 bases between. Per the germline V gene, CDR1 is LNHDA and CDR2 is SQIVND (reference sequence). CDR3 sequence: CASSIIGAGYGYTF. DNA for the CDR3: TGTGCCAGTAGTATAATCGGGGCCGGGTATGGCTACACCTTC.